The rows below give T cell receptor beta chains drawn from one sample of a study of T cell responses to AZD1222 COVID-19 vaccine. Sequenced by immunoSEQ multiplex PCR; TCRdb stores in-frame clones only, minus some. Of around 100,000 clones in the sample, roughly 88% were seen once. The specimen was peripheral blood, collected on day 0 of AZD1222 vaccination. These receptors all stem from an adult in good health. Both conserved end residues are trimmed from each CDR3. Fields, in order: J gene, V gene, CDR3 length, CDR3 protein.

TRBJ2-3,TRBV5-4,13,ASSPPGVGTDTQY
TRBJ1-1,TRBV5-4,13,ASSSMDRAVTEAF
TRBJ2-2,TRBV7-3,12,ASSDRAGTGELF
TRBJ2-1,TRBV7-2,11,ASSLLAYNEQF
TRBJ1-1,TRBV18,14,ASSLGQASMNTEAF
TRBJ1-6,TRBV16,13,ASSQRFAENSPLH
TRBJ2-5,TRBV6-5,12,ASSQGQGKETQY
TRBJ1-5,TRBV24-1,10,ATSSPNEPQH
TRBJ2-3,TRBV4-2,16,ASSQDWVAAASTDTQY
TRBJ1-6,TRBV6-5,12,ASSFGTGASPLH
TRBJ1-6,TRBV3-1/TRBV3-2,14,ASSQGPGGANSPLH
TRBJ2-1,TRBV5-4,12,ASSGGGSNNEQF
TRBJ1-2,TRBV6-5,11,ASRFGQGGGYT
TRBJ2-1,TRBV6-6,10,ASSQRRDEQF
TRBJ1-3,TRBV19,12,ASNHLNSGNTIY